These 10 T cell receptor beta chains came from one sample sequenced in a study of cytomegalovirus exposure and HLA in healthy donors. Amplification used 60 Vbeta primers and 13 Jbeta primers. Profiling relied on immunoSEQ multiplex PCR, and the TCRdb table lists in-frame clones only, not all of them. The data hold tens of thousands of clones, with less than 65% observed a single time. Material for sequencing was PBMCs. Source of these receptors: a young woman in good health and CMV-seronegative.

Only a few counts were recorded for this clone. The chain joins TRBV7-2 to TRBJ2-7; TRBD1 aligns across 7 bases. The germline gives CDR1 SGHTA, CDR2 FQGNSA. Losses at the gene ends were 4 bases for V and 4 bases for J; bases not matched to a gene: 13. The CDR3 is 16 amino acids. The CDR3 DNA reads TGTGCCAGCAGCTACGCCGGGACAGCCTTCTATTACGAGCAGTACTTC. This encodes CASSYAGTAFYYEQYF.

The rearrangement links TRBV9 to TRBJ2-7, with D tentatively TRBD1 (5 bases). Trimming removed 3 bases at V and 0 bases at J, with 10 bases between. The germline V gene encodes CDR1 SGDLS and CDR2 YYNGEE. CDR3 size: 14 residues. In DNA form, the CDR3 reads TGTGCCAGCAGCGCCCGACAGATCTCCTACGAGCAGTACTTC. This translates into CASSARQISYEQYF.

This chain joins TRBV5-1 and TRBJ2-5; D might be TRBD1 (5 bases). With 5 bases removed from V and 2 bases from J, the gap between germline ends came to 16 bases. Germline-derived CDR1 and CDR2 are SGHRS and YFSETQ. This CDR3 has 15 amino acids. CDR3 in amino acids: CASRGELQDQETQYF. CDR3 nucleotides: TGCGCCAGCAGAGGGGAACTACAGGATCAAGAGACCCAGTACTTC.

This clone was seen more than once but under ten times. The germline gene is not matched at one end of the junction; a read error may be the cause. The CDR3 reads CASSALGTAPDRTF. The CDR3 coding sequence is TGTGCCAGCAGCGCCCTCGGGACAGCTCCCGACCGGACATTT. The J gene is TRBJ1-3, the V gene TRBV9; TRBD1 agrees at 7 bases. CDR3 length: 14 amino acids. CDR1 is SGDLS, CDR2 YYNGEE, per germline.

J is TRBJ1-4 and V is TRBV10-3, with 7 bases aligning to TRBD1. In germline, CDR1 is ENHRY, CDR2 SYGVKD. V was clipped by 1 base and J by 4 bases; unmatched bases: 6. The CDR3 length is 16 residues. CDR3 DNA: TGTGCCATCAGTGAGTTTGCAGGGGGAAATAATGAAAAACTGTTTTTT. This gives the protein CAISEFAGGNNEKLFF.

A few counts support this clone. V usage is TRBV25-1 and J usage is TRBJ2-7; 9 nucleotides agree with TRBD2. Germline loops: CDR1 MGHDK, CDR2 SYGVNS. This CDR3 has 16 amino acids. The V segment lost 2 bases and the J segment 3 bases; nucleotides outside the gene matches: 8. CDR3 sequence reads: CASSEMGSGGLYEQYF. CDR3 bases: TGTGCCAGCAGTGAAATGGGGAGCGGGGGGCTCTACGAGCAGTACTTC.

The chain is built from TRBV14 and TRBJ1-1; D unresolved. This CDR3 region has 14 residues. From germline, CDR1 is SGHDN and CDR2 FVKESK. Trimming shortened V by 7 bases and J by 4 bases, and 16 bases separated the two germline ends. In nucleotides, the CDR3 is TGTGCCAGCAAGGAAGACCAGCGAGTCACTGAAGCTTTCTTT. This translates into CASKEDQRVTEAFF.

This chain joins TRBV12-5 and TRBJ1-2, with 9 bases that match TRBD1. The CDR3 is 14 residues long. V shed 7 bases, J shed 1 base, and the junction held 4 bases outside the gene matches. CDR1 is LGHNT and CDR2 is FRNRAP in the germline V gene. CDR3 in DNA: TGTGCTAGTGAGACGGGACAGGGTAACTATGGCTACACCTTC. It encodes CASETGQGNYGYTF.

This rearrangement joins TRBV6-4 to TRBJ2-1; 7 bases are a match to TRBD2. The V gene's germline CDR1 is MRHNA and CDR2 SNTAGT. The CDR3 extends over 10 amino acids. The CDR3: CAGGVNEQFF. CDR3 DNA: TGTGCGGGGGGGGTCAATGAGCAGTTCTTC.

The rearrangement joins TRBV10-3 to TRBJ1-2, with 10 bases that match TRBD1. CDR3 length: 14 residues. Germline V gene data show CDR1 as ENHRY and CDR2 as SYGVKD. J gave up 4 bases and V 6 bases, and 5 bases lay outside the gene matches. The CDR3 spells CAIRTGGVGYGYTF. The CDR3 DNA follows: TGTGCCATCAGGACAGGGGGCGTTGGCTATGGCTACACCTTC.